This T cell receptor (beta chain) was sequenced in a study of circulating and synovial CD4+ cells in juvenile arthritis. Study outcomes and limitations: CPL versus bulk CD4 samples: T cell genome counts differed by at least an order of magnitude. Measured synovium overlap likely understates the true shared repertoire.

A remark on this clone: Its antigen is as yet unknown.

The CDR3 spans 15 residues. The germline gives CDR1 MNHEY, CDR2 SVGAGI. Trimming shortened V by 0 bases and J by 10 bases, and 13 bases separated the two germline ends. This table comes from immunoSEQ multiplex PCR, and its TCRdb copy is limited to in-frame clones, with some not included. In the table there are 30,000 to 35,000 clones, about 95% of which are singletons. The rearrangement joins TRBV6-5 to TRBJ1-6; D ambiguous. The sequence derives from a human donor with juvenile idiopathic arthritis. The sample was CD4+ T cells from blood. CDR3 nucleotide sequence: TGTGCCAGCAGTTACTCTTCCGGAGAAATATCACCCCTCCACTTT. The encoded protein is CASSYSSGEISPLHF.